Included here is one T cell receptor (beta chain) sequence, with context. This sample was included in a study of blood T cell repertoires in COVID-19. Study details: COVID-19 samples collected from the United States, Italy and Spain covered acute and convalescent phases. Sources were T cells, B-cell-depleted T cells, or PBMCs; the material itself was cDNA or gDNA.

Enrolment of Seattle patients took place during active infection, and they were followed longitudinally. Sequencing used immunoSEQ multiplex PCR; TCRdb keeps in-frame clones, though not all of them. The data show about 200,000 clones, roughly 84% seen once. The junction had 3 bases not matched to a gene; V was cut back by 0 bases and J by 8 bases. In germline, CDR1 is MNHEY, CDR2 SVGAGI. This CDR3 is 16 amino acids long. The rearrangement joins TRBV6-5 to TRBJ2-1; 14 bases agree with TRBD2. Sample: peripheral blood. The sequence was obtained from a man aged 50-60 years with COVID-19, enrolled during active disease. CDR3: CASSYSRLAGGDEQFF. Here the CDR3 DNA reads TGTGCCAGCAGTTACTCGCGACTAGCGGGAGGGGATGAGCAGTTCTTC.